Presented here are 31 T cell receptor beta chains from one specimen sequenced in a study of neurological immune-mediated disorders. TCRdb reprocessed the 5' RACE reads via MiXCR and lists one record per CDR3 protein. The sample contains approximately 82,000 distinct CDR3 sequences, around 2.6% of which appear only once. Sequences were obtained from PBMCs. The receptors derive from a woman aged 25 to 45 with multiple sclerosis.

Many counts were recorded for this clonotype. This sequence joins TRBV24-1 and TRBJ2-1; no reliable D call. CDR3 size: 14 residues. V was cut by 2 bases and J by 4 bases, with 8 bases left in between. Germline CDR1 reads KGHDR; CDR2 reads SFDVKD. CDR3 bases: TGTGCCACCAGTGATTCCGGACGGTACAATGAGCAGTTCTTC. This gives the protein CATSDSGRYNEQFF.

This clonotype was recorded many times. This chain joins TRBV12-3 or TRBV12-4 and TRBJ2-3, with D possibly being TRBD2 (5 bases). CDR3 length: 12 amino acids. The V end was cut by 6 bases, the J end by 7 bases, with 11 bases between. CDR3 in amino acids: CASSPERNTQYF. The CDR3, as DNA: TGTGCCAGCAGCCCCGAGCGGAATACGCAGTATTTT.

This clonotype showed up many times. The chain is built from TRBV6-2 or TRBV6-3 and TRBJ2-1; unclear D gene. CDR3 length: 11 amino acids. Germline CDR1 reads MNHEY; CDR2 reads SVGEGT. V lost 1 base to trimming and J lost 9 bases, with 4 bases between them. CDR3 sequence (DNA): TGTGCCAGCAGTTACTTTGGTGAGCAGTTCTTC. Translated, it gives CASSYFGEQFF.

This clonotype was counted ten times or more. As DNA, the CDR3 is TGTGCCAGCAGCTTGGTGAAGGGGTTGAGGGAGACCCAGTACTTC. Residues: CASSLVKGLRETQYF. This rearrangement joins TRBV5-6 to TRBJ2-5; TRBD1 might be the D (5 bases). This CDR3 is 15 amino acids long. V lost 0 bases to trimming and J lost 5 bases, with 14 bases between them. Looked up from germline, CDR1 is SGHDT and CDR2 is YYEEEE. The whole variable domain, filled in from reference TRBV5-6 and TRBJ2-5, reads DAGVTQSPTHLIKTRGQQVTLRCSPKSGHDTVSWYQQALGQGPQFIFQYYEEEERQRGNFPDRFSGHQFPNYSSELNVNALLLGDSALYLCASSLVKGLRETQYFGPGTRLLVL.

The table lists this clonotype with many counts. The rearrangement links TRBV7-9 to TRBJ1-2, with D maybe TRBD1 (5 bases). V was pared by 8 bases and J by 4 bases, with 17 bases between. The CDR3 runs 14 residues. CDR1 and CDR2 (germline): SEHNR, FQNEAQ (reference sequence). CDR3 bases: TGTGCCAGCGGGGGGGTTAGCCGAAGCTATGGCTACACCTTC. It yields the protein CASGGVSRSYGYTF.

This clonotype was observed many times. The CDR3 coding sequence is TGTGCCAGCAGCCAGACAGGGATTGAAGCTTTCTTT. Translating gives CASSQTGIEAFF. The V gene is TRBV3-1, the J gene TRBJ1-1, with 7 bases fitting TRBD1. The V gene end was trimmed by 3 bases and the J gene end by 7 bases; junction bases not matched to a gene: 2. Germline CDR1 reads LGHDT; CDR2 reads YNNKEL (reference sequence). The CDR3 runs to 12 residues.

This clonotype was observed at least ten times. The chain carries TRBV11-2 and TRBJ2-1, with 10 bases fitting TRBD2. The CDR3 loop spans 13 amino acids. With 8 bases clipped from V and 10 bases from J, the junction kept 8 bases outside the gene matches. Looked up from germline, CDR1 is SGHAT and CDR2 is FQNNGV. The CDR3 sequence is CASGEREGGEQFF. CDR3 bases: TGTGCCAGCGGAGAGCGGGAGGGCGGCGAGCAGTTCTTC.

This clonotype was seen at least ten times. The rearrangement links TRBV12-3 or TRBV12-4 to TRBJ2-1; D ambiguous. V was shortened by 2 bases and J by 5 bases, with 7 bases between the two germline ends. The CDR3 contains 13 residues. CDR3 in DNA: TGTGCCAGCAGTTTATATCGGAACAATGAGCAGTTCTTC. Translating it yields CASSLYRNNEQFF.

This clonotype was seen more than once but under ten times. A much larger clone is a single base away; this may be a read error. This sequence joins TRBV3-1 and TRBJ2-6; D is perhaps TRBD1 (5 bases). CDR1 and CDR2 (germline): LGHDT, YNNKEL (reference sequence). The CDR3 is made up of 16 amino acids. DNA for the CDR3: TGTGCCAGCAGCCAGGGCCCCCTCTCTGGGGCCAAAGTCCTGACTTTC. Its translation is CASSQGPLSGAKVLTF.

This clonotype has at least ten counts. The gene calls are TRBV7-2 and TRBJ2-7, with no clear D. This CDR3 has 12 amino acids. The germline V gene has CDR1 SGHTA and CDR2 FQGNSA. V lost 6 bases and J 5 bases, leaving 11 bases between the germline ends. CDR3 protein: CASRFQTHEQYF. CDR3 nucleotides: TGTGCCAGCAGGTTCCAGACCCACGAGCAGTACTTC.

As to this clonotype: The CDR3 does not end in the conserved phenylalanine or tryptophan, so this is likely a read error. CDR3 sequence reads: CASSPDPGGLAKNIQYN. CDR3 nucleotides: TGTGCCAGCAGCCCGGACCCAGGGGGTTTGGCCAAAAACATTCAGTACAAC. V usage is TRBV7-8 and J usage is TRBJ2-4; 7 bases align to TRBD1. This CDR3 comprises 17 residues. CDR1 is SGHVS and CDR2 is FQNEAQ in the germline V gene. J was trimmed by 1 base and V by 5 bases; bases with no gene match: 11.

This clonotype was counted ten times or more. The J gene is TRBJ2-7, the V gene TRBV27; no clear D. V was pared by 0 bases and J by 5 bases, with 8 bases between. Germline CDR1 and CDR2: MNHEY and SMNVEV (reference sequence). CDR3 length equals 13 residues. CDR3 DNA sequence: TGTGCCAGCAGTTTATCCCCCGGTCACGAGCAGTACTTC. Residues: CASSLSPGHEQYF.

This clonotype was recorded at least ten times. This chain uses TRBV20-1 with TRBJ2-5; D is undetermined. V lost 2 bases and J lost 5, with 18 bases in between. CDR1 is DFQATT and CDR2 is SNEGSKA in the germline V gene (reference sequence). This CDR3 contains 15 residues. Written as DNA, the CDR3 is TGCAGTGCTAGAATGCCGGTACCAGTTAGGGAGACCCAGTACTTC. Translated: CSARMPVPVRETQYF.

The table lists this clonotype with many counts. V usage is TRBV10-3 and J usage is TRBJ2-5; possibly TRBD2 for D (5 bases). CDR3 length: 12 residues. The germline V gene has CDR1 ENHRY and CDR2 SYGVKD. The ends were cut back, 2 bases at V and 9 bases at J, with 10 bases in the middle. CDR3 protein: CAISEPERAQYF. CDR3 DNA: TGTGCCATCAGTGAGCCCGAGAGGGCCCAGTACTTC.

This clonotype was seen at least ten times. The V gene is TRBV7-2, the J gene TRBJ2-7, with 7 bases aligning to TRBD2. V shed 5 bases, J shed 0 bases, and the junction held 4 bases outside the gene matches. The CDR3 spans 14 residues. Per the germline V gene, CDR1 is SGHTA and CDR2 is FQGNSA. The CDR3 sequence is CASSLSGYSYEQYF. The CDR3 DNA reads TGTGCCAGCAGCCTTAGCGGGTACTCCTACGAGCAGTACTTC.

Notes on this clonotype: A read error is possible here, since a much larger clone lies one base away. The chain couples TRBV24-1 to TRBJ1-1; 7 bases match TRBD1. This CDR3 spans 15 amino acids. V shed 2 bases and J 0 bases; nucleotides not matched to a gene: 2. Per germline, CDR1 KGHDR and CDR2 SFDVKD. DNA of the CDR3: TGTGCCACCAGTGATTCGACAGGGATGAACACTGAAGCTTTCTTT. Translation gives CATSDSTGMNTEAFF.

This clonotype was seen many times. The gene calls are TRBV7-2 and TRBJ2-7, with D possibly being TRBD1 (6 bases). Between the trimmed V and J ends, which lost 7 bases and 2 bases, there was a span of 15 bases. CDR3 length: 14 residues. Per germline, CDR1 SGHTA and CDR2 FQGNSA. In DNA form, the CDR3 reads TGTGCCAGCAAAAAGGACAGTGGAGCCTACGAGCAGTACTTC. Its protein product is CASKKDSGAYEQYF.

This clonotype was detected ten times or more. The chain uses TRBV4-3 and TRBJ1-4; possible D gene TRBD1, 6 bases. CDR1 and CDR2 from the germline V gene are LGHNA and YSLEER. This CDR3 contains 14 residues. The germline V and J ends were trimmed by 1 base and 7 bases, with 10 bases remaining between them. The CDR3 sequence is CASSQGRGAEKLFF. The CDR3 DNA sequence: TGCGCCAGCAGCCAAGGTCGGGGGGCTGAAAAACTGTTTTTT.

There are a few counts of this clonotype. Its ends do not fully match the called genes, so a read error is possible. The chain uses TRBV7-7 and TRBJ2-7, with 12 nucleotides matching TRBD1. Germline CDR1 reads SSHAT; CDR2 reads FNYEAQ (reference sequence). The CDR3 consists of 15 residues. CDR3 in DNA: TGTGCTAGCAGCTTAGGGGGACAGGGGGCGAACGAGCAGTACTTC. Its translation: CASSLGGQGANEQYF.

Many counts were recorded for this clonotype. V usage is TRBV12-3 or TRBV12-4 and J usage is TRBJ1-1; the D gene is possibly TRBD1 (5 bases). The germline V and J ends were trimmed by 5 bases and 0 bases, with 10 bases remaining between them. The CDR3 contains 14 residues. In nucleotides, the CDR3 is TGTGCCAGCAGTCCACCGACAGTGAACACTGAAGCTTTCTTT. It yields the protein CASSPPTVNTEAFF.

This clonotype was picked up many times. The V gene is TRBV20-1, the J gene TRBJ1-5; D is uncertain. The ends were cut back, 6 bases at V and 7 bases at J, with 10 bases in the middle. Germline V gene data show CDR1 as DFQATT and CDR2 as SNEGSKA (reference sequence). This CDR3 has 11 amino acids. The CDR3, as DNA: TGCAGTGCGACTTCGGGGCAGCCCCAGCATTTT. Its translation is CSATSGQPQHF.

There are many counts of this clonotype. The V gene is TRBV12-3 or TRBV12-4, the J gene TRBJ2-5, with D perhaps given as TRBD1 or TRBD2 (5 bases each). With 5 bases removed from V and 2 bases from J, the gap between germline ends came to 9 bases. CDR3 length: 13 amino acids. In DNA, the CDR3 is TGTGCCAGCAGTCCAGAGGGGCAAGAGACCCAGTACTTC. This encodes CASSPEGQETQYF.

With respect to this clonotype: A much larger clone lies one base from this, so it may be a read error. This chain connects TRBV29-1 to TRBJ1-1, with D possibly TRBD1 on 5 matching bases. Germline V lookup: CDR1 SQVTM, CDR2 ANQGSEA. The CDR3 has 15 residues. The CDR3 is CSVRRDPVGNAEAFF. For the CDR3, the DNA is TGCAGCGTGCGCCGGGACCCGGTGGGGAACGCTGAAGCTTTCTTT.

This clonotype was observed many times. The V and J genes are TRBV6-6 and TRBJ1-2, with a possible D match to TRBD1 (5 bases). The CDR3 length is 16 residues. V shed 8 bases and J shed 2 bases, with 21 bases lying between them. The germline V gene encodes CDR1 MNHNY and CDR2 SVGAGI (reference sequence). The CDR3: CASLGGEALQNYGYTF. CDR3 in DNA: TGTGCCAGCCTGGGGGGGGAAGCCTTACAAAACTATGGCTACACCTTC.

This clonotype was counted many times. The genes are TRBV7-8 and TRBJ1-4, with TRBD1 matching 8 bases. CDR1 is SGHVS and CDR2 is FQNEAQ in the germline V gene. The junction had 3 bases not matched to a gene; V was cut back by 7 bases and J by 5 bases. The length of the CDR3 is 13 residues. CDR3 in amino acids: CASTWTGNEKLFF. For the CDR3, the DNA is TGTGCCAGCACCTGGACAGGGAATGAAAAACTGTTTTTT. Looking up the rest from reference TRBV7-8 and TRBJ1-4 gives the full variable domain: GAGVSQSPRYKVAKRGQDVALRCDPISGHVSLFWYQQALGQGPEFLTYFQNEAQLDKSGLPSDRFFAERPEGSVSTLKIQRTQQEDSAVYLCASTWTGNEKLFFGSGTQLSVL.

This chain connects TRBV18 to TRBJ2-6; a weak D match, TRBD1 (6 bases). Trimming removed 3 bases from V and 1 base from J, with 16 bases in between. The CDR3 has 18 amino acids. Germline-derived CDR1 and CDR2 are KGHSH and LQKENI. The CDR3 nucleotides are TGTGCCAGCTCACCTAGTGGACAGAGAGGATCTGGGGCCAACGTCCTGACTTTC. Protein: CASSPSGQRGSGANVLTF.

This clonotype appeared many times. The chain carries TRBV20-1 and TRBJ2-7; the match to TRBD1 covers 8 bases. This CDR3 region has 12 residues. V lost 5 bases, J lost 6 bases, and 6 bases stayed unmatched. The V gene's germline CDR1 is DFQATT and CDR2 SNEGSKA (reference sequence). The CDR3 DNA follows: TGCAGTGCTGACAGGGGCTCGGTCGAGCAGTACTTC. Translated, it gives CSADRGSVEQYF.

This clonotype has at least ten counts. This sequence joins TRBV5-1 and TRBJ1-4, with 10 bases lining up with TRBD1. Germline trimming cut 4 bases from V and 6 bases from J; bases unmatched to any gene: 6. The CDR3 runs to 15 residues. Germline V gene sequence: CDR1 SGHRS, CDR2 YFSETQ. The CDR3 DNA sequence: TGCGCCAGCAGCCGGACAGGGGGAAGTGATGAAAAACTGTTTTTT. Protein product: CASSRTGGSDEKLFF.

This clonotype came up many times. The chain is built from TRBV5-1 and TRBJ2-1; unclear D gene. Germline loops: CDR1 SGHRS, CDR2 YFSETQ. Trimming removed 0 bases from V and 9 bases from J, with 4 bases in between. CDR3 length: 11 amino acids. This chain's CDR3 is CASSLVGEQFF. CDR3 in DNA: TGCGCCAGCAGCTTGGTAGGTGAGCAGTTCTTC.

This clonotype was counted many times. The chain has TRBV20-1 and TRBJ2-2; D is unclear. V lost 3 bases, J lost 6 bases, and 14 bases lay in between. Germline V gene lookup returns CDR1 DFQATT and CDR2 SNEGSKA (reference sequence). The CDR3 has 14 residues. In nucleotides, the CDR3 is TGCAGTGCTAGTTTTGCAAGTGGATCCGGGGAGCTGTTTTTT. Translation: CSASFASGSGELFF.

This clonotype was recorded many times. The chain recombines TRBV15 with TRBJ2-1, with D maybe TRBD2 (5 bases). Germline values: CDR1 LNHNV, CDR2 YYDKDF (reference sequence). Trimming took off 1 base at V and 9 bases at J, with 7 bases between the two ends. The CDR3 covers 12 residues. CDR3 coding DNA: TGTGCCACCAGCAGAGTTGCGGGTGAGCAGTTCTTC. Amino acid sequence: CATSRVAGEQFF.